The 8 T cell receptor beta chains reported below all come from one sample, sequenced in a study of cytomegalovirus exposure and HLA in healthy donors. 60 Vbeta and 13 Jbeta primers were used in PCR. TCRdb's table, derived via immunoSEQ multiplex PCR, lists solely in-frame clones and lacks some. The sample holds around 130,000 clones, 80% to 85% seen once. Material for sequencing was PBMCs. The receptor set was obtained from a woman aged 40 to 50 in good health and CMV-seronegative.

Here the CDR3 reads CASGALEQYF. CDR3 nucleotides: TGTGCCAGCGGAGCCTTGGAGCAGTACTTC. This chain links TRBV27 with TRBJ2-7, with D uncertain. In germline, CDR1 is MNHEY, CDR2 SMNVEV (reference sequence). The germline V and J ends were trimmed by 8 bases and 7 bases, with 9 bases remaining between them. CDR3 length: 10 residues.

This chain uses TRBV12-5 with TRBJ1-1, with 9 bases that match TRBD1. Germline values: CDR1 LGHNT, CDR2 FRNRAP. With 0 bases clipped from V and 1 base from J, the junction kept 15 bases outside the gene matches. The CDR3 spans 20 residues. The CDR3 region is CASGLVVWTGARSKNTEAFF. As DNA, the CDR3 is TGTGCTAGTGGTTTGGTGGTTTGGACAGGGGCCAGATCAAAGAACACTGAAGCTTTCTTT.

This rearrangement joins TRBV27 to TRBJ1-2; possible D gene TRBD1, 6 bases. Germline V gene data show CDR1 as MNHEY and CDR2 as SMNVEV (reference sequence). V was pared by 5 bases and J by 2 bases, with 12 bases between. CDR3 length: 14 amino acids. The CDR3 loop reads CASSTRQANYGYTF. As DNA, the CDR3 is TGTGCCAGCAGTACCCGACAGGCCAACTATGGCTACACCTTC.

This rearrangement joins TRBV5-1 to TRBJ2-3; weak D call: TRBD1 (5 bases). The V end was cut by 0 bases, the J end by 4 bases, with 12 bases between. This CDR3 comprises 15 residues. Looked up from germline, CDR1 is SGHRS and CDR2 is YFSETQ. The CDR3 nucleotides read TGCGCCAGCAGCTTGGGTAGGGGAAAATCAGATACGCAGTATTTT. This sequence encodes CASSLGRGKSDTQYF.

This clone turned up a few times. The chain uses TRBV5-6 and TRBJ2-6; D might be TRBD1 (5 bases). V was pared by 0 bases and J by 4 bases, with 11 bases between. Germline assignment: CDR1 SGHDT and CDR2 YYEEEE. The CDR3 covers 16 residues. CDR3 nucleotide sequence: TGTGCCAGCAGCTTGGAAGGGGCATCAGGGGCCAACGTCCTGACTTTC. Its protein is CASSLEGASGANVLTF.

As DNA, the CDR3 is TGCGCCAGCAGCCCGTTTAACTATGGCTACACCTTC. This codes for CASSPFNYGYTF. This chain joins TRBV23-1 and TRBJ1-2; D not certain. TRBV23-1 has ORF status, its function being uncertain. The CDR3 is 12 residues long. V was cut by 6 bases and J by 1 base, with 6 bases left in between.

The chain recombines TRBV6-6 with TRBJ2-1; TRBD1 matches at 8 bases. The CDR3 covers 12 residues. J gave up 5 bases and V 10 bases, and 4 bases lay outside the gene matches. Germline lookup yields CDR1 MNHNY and CDR2 SVGAGI (reference sequence). The DNA of the CDR3 is TGTGCCATTCGGACAGGGAACAATGAGCAGTTCTTC. Its translation is CAIRTGNNEQFF.

The chain recombines TRBV5-4 with TRBJ1-2; D not resolved. The V gene's germline CDR1 is SGHNT and CDR2 YYREEE (reference sequence). The V and J ends lost 0 bases and 8 bases respectively, with 11 bases between them. CDR3 length: 13 residues. The CDR3 spells CASSLVGIRGYTF. The CDR3 nucleotides read TGTGCCAGCAGCTTGGTCGGGATCAGGGGCTACACCTTC.